This T cell receptor beta chain was retrieved from a study of Ad26.COV2.S vaccination and SARS-CoV-2 variants. Study in general: Recipients of Ad26.COV2.S got it intramuscularly, once or twice 56 days apart.

Study findings and constraints: Greater spike-specific TCR breadth was seen in vaccine recipients than in placebo recipients.

The CDR3 is made up of 12 amino acids. CDR1 and CDR2 (germline): DFQATT, SNEGSKA (reference sequence). Trimming pared 3 bases from V and 7 bases from J, leaving 7 bases between. Treatment here: some 20 received Ad26.COV2.S at low or high dose, single or two shots; roughly five received placebo; per-sample allocation not given. Sampling took place 63 days after the first vaccine or placebo injection. In Boston, an adult donor aged 18-55 years took part. As its vector, the vaccine had Ad26, which expressed Wuhan-strain SARS-CoV-2 spike. Assay: immunoSEQ multiplex PCR; the TCRdb copy retains only in-frame clones and omits some. The data show some 240,000 clones, around 85% seen once. Regarding this clone: Its specificity is not known.

This clonotype was obtained from a person aged 18-60 years who received the Ad26.COV2.S COVID-19 vaccine or a placebo. The rearrangement links TRBV20-1 to TRBJ1-6; D perhaps matches TRBD1 (5 bases). The material sequenced was peripheral blood, taken in a trial of Ad26.COV2.S vaccine versus placebo. In DNA, the CDR3 is TGCAGTGCTAGTCGGGGCAATTCACCCCTCCACTTT. It translates to CSASRGNSPLHF.